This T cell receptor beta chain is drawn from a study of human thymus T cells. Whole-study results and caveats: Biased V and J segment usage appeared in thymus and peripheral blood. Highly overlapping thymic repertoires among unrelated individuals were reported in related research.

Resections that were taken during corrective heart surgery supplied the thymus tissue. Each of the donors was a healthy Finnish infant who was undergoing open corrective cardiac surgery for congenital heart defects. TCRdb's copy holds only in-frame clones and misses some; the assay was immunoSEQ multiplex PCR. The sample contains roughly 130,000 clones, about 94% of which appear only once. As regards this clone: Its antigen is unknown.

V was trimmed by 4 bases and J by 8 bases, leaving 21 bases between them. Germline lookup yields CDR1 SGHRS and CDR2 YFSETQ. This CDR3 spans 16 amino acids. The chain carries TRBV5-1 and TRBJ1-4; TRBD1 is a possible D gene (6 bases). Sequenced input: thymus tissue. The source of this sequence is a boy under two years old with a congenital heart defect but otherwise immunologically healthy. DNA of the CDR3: TGCGCCAGCAGCCTTGTTCGAGCAGGGGAAGGGGAAAAACTGTTTTTT. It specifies CASSLVRAGEGEKLFF.